The 26 T cell receptor beta chains reported below all come from one sample, sequenced in a study of cytomegalovirus exposure and HLA in healthy donors. Primers: 60 Vbeta forward and 13 Jbeta reverse. Profiling relied on immunoSEQ multiplex PCR, and the TCRdb table lists in-frame clones only, not all of them. Of 130,000 to 150,000 clones in the sample, 50% to 75% are singletons; the top ten hold over 2.5%. Sequencing used PBMCs. These receptors all come from a woman in her twenties or thirties in good health and CMV-seropositive.

The chain has TRBV7-9 and TRBJ1-1; the match to TRBD1 covers 10 bases. With 4 bases clipped from V and 7 bases from J, the junction kept 9 bases outside the gene matches. CDR1 is SEHNR and CDR2 is FQNEAQ in the germline V gene (reference sequence). CDR3 length: 15 residues. CDR3 DNA: TGTGCCAGCAGCTACGGGGGGGACAGGGGAATTGAAGCTTTCTTT. Its protein is CASSYGGDRGIEAFF.

The rearrangement uses TRBV4-1 and TRBJ1-2; D gene unclear. The germline V gene has CDR1 MGHRA and CDR2 YSYEKL. The CDR3 spans 15 residues. V was pared by 5 bases and J by 8 bases, with 21 bases between. CDR3 bases: TGCGCCAGCAGCTACCGAGGGTATAGGGAATTGGGCTACACCTTC. Protein product: CASSYRGYRELGYTF.

As to this clone: Other DNA sequences of this sample code for an identical CDR3. This sequence joins TRBV5-1 and TRBJ2-1; D gene ambiguous. Germline V gene data show CDR1 as SGHRS and CDR2 as YFSETQ. The CDR3 loop spans 11 amino acids. Trimming pared 4 bases from V and 8 bases from J, leaving 7 bases between. CDR3 region: CASSPGYEQFF. The CDR3 nucleotides read TGCGCCAGCAGCCCGGGTTATGAGCAGTTCTTC. The complete variable domain, with remaining parts taken from reference TRBV5-1 and TRBJ2-1, reads KAGVTQTPRYLIKTRGQQVTLSCSPISGHRSVSWYQQTPGQGLQFLFEYFSETQRNKGNFPGRFSGRQFSNSRSEMNVSTLELGDSALYLCASSPGYEQFFGPGTRLTVL.

The genes are TRBV10-3 and TRBJ2-7; TRBD1 agrees at 10 bases. V gave up 3 bases and J gave up 5 bases; unmatched junction bases: 4. This CDR3 comprises 14 residues. Germline values: CDR1 ENHRY, CDR2 SYGVKD. CDR3 nucleotides: TGTGCCATCAGTGACGCCGGGACAGGGGACGAGCAGTACTTC. Its translation: CAISDAGTGDEQYF.

The chain joins TRBV6-5 to TRBJ1-3, with no clear D. The CDR3 has 14 amino acids. V lost 5 bases and J lost 6, with 14 bases in between. Looked up from germline, CDR1 is MNHEY and CDR2 is SVGAGI. This CDR3 reads CASSNPGSTNTIYF. Written as DNA, the CDR3 is TGTGCCAGCAGTAACCCGGGAAGCACAAACACCATATATTTT.

This chain uses TRBV19 with TRBJ1-2, with a possible D match to TRBD1 (6 bases). Germline CDR1 LNHDA, CDR2 SQIVND (reference sequence). The V and J ends lost 4 bases and 1 base respectively, with 25 bases between them. CDR3 length: 19 residues. The CDR3 region is CASSTTLSRGLSDNYGYTF. CDR3 nucleotides: TGTGCCAGTAGTACGACGTTGAGCAGGGGTCTGAGCGATAACTATGGCTACACCTTC.

This CDR3 is CASSTPGSTDTQYF. CDR3 sequence (DNA): TGTGCCAGCAGTACCCCAGGGAGCACAGATACGCAGTATTTT. This chain joins TRBV27 and TRBJ2-3; D may be TRBD1 (5 bases). V gave up 5 bases and J gave up 0 bases, with 9 bases separating them. This CDR3 has 14 amino acids. Germline CDR1 MNHEY, CDR2 SMNVEV (reference sequence).

CDR3 DNA sequence: TGTGCCACCAGTCCGACCTTAGGGGTCAATGAGCAGTTCTTC. Amino acid sequence: CATSPTLGVNEQFF. The chain links TRBV15 to TRBJ2-1; possibly TRBD1 for D (5 bases). This CDR3 is 14 amino acids long. In germline, CDR1 is LNHNV, CDR2 YYDKDF (reference sequence). V lost 6 bases and J lost 6, with 15 bases in between.

This sequence joins TRBV5-6 and TRBJ1-2; perhaps TRBD1 as D (6 bases). There are 15 residues in the CDR3. The germline V gene has CDR1 SGHDT and CDR2 YYEEEE. The V end was cut by 6 bases, the J end by 4 bases, with 19 bases between. CDR3 DNA sequence: TGTGCCAGCACCCTAGGGCACAGGGAAGTCTATGGCTACACCTTC. Amino acids: CASTLGHREVYGYTF.

This clone has more than one count but fewer than ten. V and J are TRBV7-6 and TRBJ1-3; no firm D call. Germline values: CDR1 SGHVS, CDR2 FNYEAQ. With 5 bases removed from V and 0 bases from J, the gap between germline ends came to 17 bases. The CDR3 has 17 residues. CDR3 sequence reads: CASSPGYVGSSGNTIYF. For the CDR3, the DNA is TGTGCCAGCAGCCCCGGGTATGTCGGGAGCTCTGGAAACACCATATATTTT.

The chain joins TRBV5-1 to TRBJ2-7; perhaps TRBD1 as D (5 bases). V gave up 4 bases and J gave up 3 bases, with 5 bases separating them. This CDR3 comprises 11 residues. Germline V gene sequence: CDR1 SGHRS, CDR2 YFSETQ. The CDR3, as DNA: TGCGCCAGCAGCCAGGGCTACGAGCAGTACTTC. Translating gives CASSQGYEQYF. The full variable domain, in which reference TRBV5-1 and TRBJ2-7 provide the parts outside the CDR3, is KAGVTQTPRYLIKTRGQQVTLSCSPISGHRSVSWYQQTPGQGLQFLFEYFSETQRNKGNFPGRFSGRQFSNSRSEMNVSTLELGDSALYLCASSQGYEQYFGPGTRLTVT.

V usage is TRBV6-5 and J usage is TRBJ2-7, with 7 positions matching TRBD1. Per germline, CDR1 MNHEY and CDR2 SVGAGI. V gave up 6 bases and J gave up 10 bases; unmatched junction bases: 6. The CDR3 runs 11 residues. The CDR3 here is CASRRQGDQYF. The DNA for the CDR3 is TGTGCCAGCAGACGACAGGGTGATCAGTACTTC.

The sample holds a few counts of this clone. The chain joins TRBV27 to TRBJ2-1, with D perhaps TRBD2 (5 bases). V was pared by 5 bases and J by 10 bases, with 18 bases between. CDR1 MNHEY and CDR2 SMNVEV come from the germline V gene (reference sequence). The length of the CDR3 is 14 residues. The CDR3 reads CASSASGGPQEQFF. CDR3 sequence (DNA): TGTGCCAGCAGTGCTTCGGGCGGGCCTCAAGAGCAGTTCTTC.

The chain combines TRBV28 with TRBJ2-7; maybe TRBD1 (6 bases). The length of the CDR3 is 13 residues. Germline assignment: CDR1 MDHEN and CDR2 SYDVKM. Trimming left V 5 bases short and J 7 bases short, with 15 bases between. CDR3 region: CASSPETGQEQYF. CDR3 DNA: TGTGCCAGCAGTCCGGAAACAGGGCAGGAGCAGTACTTC. Filled out from reference TRBV28 and TRBJ2-7, the complete variable domain reads DVKVTQSSRYLVKRTGEKVFLECVQDMDHENMFWYRQDPGLGLRLIYFSYDVKMKEKGDIPEGYSVSREKKERFSLILESASTNQTSMYLCASSPETGQEQYFGPGTRLTVT.

This clone was counted only a few times. The chain combines TRBV10-3 with TRBJ1-5; 7 positions agree with TRBD1. This CDR3 has 14 residues. The V gene's germline CDR1 is ENHRY and CDR2 SYGVKD. The CDR3 here is CAAARQGSDQPQHF. The CDR3 coding sequence is TGTGCAGCCGCCCGACAGGGTTCGGATCAGCCCCAGCATTTT.

The chain is built from TRBV4-1 and TRBJ2-1, with 11 bases lining up with TRBD2. Germline V gives CDR1 MGHRA, CDR2 YSYEKL. V lost 0 bases, J lost 7 bases, and 8 bases stayed unmatched. The CDR3 covers 17 residues. The CDR3 nucleotides are TGCGCCAGCAGCCAAGAATTTAGCGGGGGGGCCTGGAATGAGCAGTTCTTC. Residues: CASSQEFSGGAWNEQFF.

Only one count was recorded for this clone. The J gene is TRBJ2-7, the V gene TRBV5-1, with 10 bases lining up with TRBD2. V lost 0 bases and J lost 5; bases outside the gene matches: 2. The CDR3 has 14 amino acids. Germline values: CDR1 SGHRS, CDR2 YFSETQ. CDR3 coding DNA: TGCGCCAGCAGCTTGGATCTAGCGGGAGACGAGCAGTACTTC. Its protein is CASSLDLAGDEQYF.

The chain uses TRBV5-1 and TRBJ2-5; the match to TRBD1 covers 8 bases. This CDR3 is 15 amino acids long. Germline V gives CDR1 SGHRS, CDR2 YFSETQ. The V gene end was trimmed by 3 bases and the J gene end by 2 bases; junction bases not matched to a gene: 6. Written as DNA, the CDR3 is TGCGCCAGCAGCTCCGGACAGGGAGGTCAAGAGACCCAGTACTTC. Translation: CASSSGQGGQETQYF. Full variable domain (missing parts from reference TRBV5-1 and TRBJ2-5): KAGVTQTPRYLIKTRGQQVTLSCSPISGHRSVSWYQQTPGQGLQFLFEYFSETQRNKGNFPGRFSGRQFSNSRSEMNVSTLELGDSALYLCASSSGQGGQETQYFGPGTRLLVL.

This clone was recorded only once. The chain carries TRBV5-1 and TRBJ2-7; D may be TRBD2 (6 bases). The V gene's germline CDR1 is SGHRS and CDR2 YFSETQ. Trimming took off 0 bases at V and 9 bases at J, with 13 bases between the two ends. The CDR3 totals 13 residues. In DNA form, the CDR3 reads TGCGCCAGCAGCTTGGGCCAAGGCGGGGTGCAGTACTTC. This sequence encodes CASSLGQGGVQYF.

To note about this clone: Its ends do not fully match the called genes, so a read error is possible. Other DNA sequences from this sample encode an identical CDR3 as well. The V gene is TRBV5-1, the J gene TRBJ2-7; 9 bases map to TRBD1. The germline V gene has CDR1 SGHRS and CDR2 YFSETQ. This CDR3 comprises 12 residues. CDR3 DNA sequence: TGCGCCAGCAGTTTGGACAGGGGCGAGCAGTACTTC. It encodes CASSLDRGEQYF.

The rearrangement uses TRBV6-5 and TRBJ1-2; 7 nucleotides agree with TRBD1. The germline V gene has CDR1 MNHEY and CDR2 SVGAGI. J was trimmed by 7 bases and V by 0 bases; bases with no gene match: 8. The CDR3 has 15 residues. The CDR3 is CASSYSSRQGSGYTF. The CDR3 DNA follows: TGTGCCAGCAGTTACTCGAGCCGACAGGGATCTGGCTACACCTTC.

The genes are TRBV5-6 and TRBJ1-2, with 9 nucleotides matching TRBD1. After removal of 3 bases from V and 1 base from J, the junction contained 4 bases not matched to a gene. Germline V gives CDR1 SGHDT, CDR2 YYEEEE. The CDR3 is 15 residues long. The CDR3 here is CASSWGTGLNYGYTF. The DNA of the CDR3 is TGTGCCAGCAGCTGGGGGACAGGGCTTAACTATGGCTACACCTTC.

The chain carries TRBV5-6 and TRBJ2-7; perhaps TRBD1 as D (6 bases). Germline V gene data show CDR1 as SGHDT and CDR2 as YYEEEE. The CDR3 is 14 residues long. With 4 bases removed from V and 3 bases from J, the gap between germline ends came to 14 bases. This chain's CDR3 is CASSTGTTFYEQYF. In DNA, the CDR3 is TGTGCCAGCAGCACCGGGACAACCTTCTACGAGCAGTACTTC.

The genes are TRBV15 and TRBJ2-7, with TRBD2 matching over 7 bases. The germline V gene has CDR1 LNHNV and CDR2 YYDKDF (reference sequence). V was clipped by 0 bases and J by 5 bases; unmatched bases: 13. The CDR3 has 17 amino acids. The CDR3 DNA is TGTGCCACCAGCAGAGATCTAAGCGCGACTAGCATCCACGAGCAGTACTTC. It specifies CATSRDLSATSIHEQYF.

The chain links TRBV10-1 to TRBJ1-1; D remains ambiguous. The germline gives CDR1 WNHNN, CDR2 SYGVQD (reference sequence). V was shortened by 8 bases and J by 1 base, with 8 bases between the two germline ends. The CDR3 has 12 amino acids. CDR3 amino acids: CASGRENTEAFF. The CDR3 DNA follows: TGCGCCAGCGGTCGGGAGAACACTGAAGCTTTCTTT.

The rearrangement uses TRBV9 and TRBJ1-1; D perhaps matches TRBD1 (5 bases). This CDR3 region has 15 residues. Germline V lookup: CDR1 SGDLS, CDR2 YYNGEE. With 4 bases removed from V and 0 bases from J, the gap between germline ends came to 13 bases. CDR3 residues: CASSPPPGMNTEAFF. The CDR3 DNA reads as TGTGCCAGCAGCCCACCCCCAGGGATGAACACTGAAGCTTTCTTT.